This TCR beta chain was found in a study of post-analysis software for immune sequencing data. About this clonotype: Antigen specificity is unknown.

CDR3 length: 14 residues. The J segment lost 0 bases and the V segment lost 9 bases, leaving 6 bases of the junction unmatched. Germline V gives CDR1 SEHNR, CDR2 FQNEAQ (reference sequence). Study observations and caveats: Higher frequency in patients than in controls was seen for about five TRBV segments, with TRBV5-6, TRBV5-1 and TRBV20-1 among them.

TCR beta libraries were prepared from cDNA with unique molecular identifiers. One entry per CDR3 protein, called by TCRdb with MiXCR from the PCR reads. Of about 770,000 distinct CDR3 sequences detected, 46% appear once; the ten largest clones hold over 4.5%. The specimen sequenced was blood. The receptor comes from a girl aged 5 to 17 with multiple sclerosis. The rearrangement joins TRBV7-9 to TRBJ2-5, with 8 bases fitting TRBD1. The CDR3 is CASSTGAHQETQYF. CDR3 nucleotides: TGTGCCAGTTCGACAGGGGCGCACCAAGAGACCCAGTACTTC.